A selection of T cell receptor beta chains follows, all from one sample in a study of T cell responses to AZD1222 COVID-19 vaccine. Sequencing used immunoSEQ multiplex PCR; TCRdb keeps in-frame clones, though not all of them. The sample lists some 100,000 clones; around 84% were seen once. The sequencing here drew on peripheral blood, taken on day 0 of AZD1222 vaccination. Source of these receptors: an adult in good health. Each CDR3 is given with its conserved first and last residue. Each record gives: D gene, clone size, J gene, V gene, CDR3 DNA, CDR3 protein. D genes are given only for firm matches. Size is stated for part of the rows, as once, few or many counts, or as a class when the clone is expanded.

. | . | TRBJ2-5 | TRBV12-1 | TGTGCCAGCAGCCCCCGTAAGACAGTGGGTGAGACCCAGTACTTC | CASSPRKTVGETQYF
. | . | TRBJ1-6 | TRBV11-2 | TGTGCCAGCAGCACACTCGGTGGTAGGAATTCACCCCTCCACTTT | CASSTLGGRNSPLHF
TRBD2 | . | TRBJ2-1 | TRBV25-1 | TGTGCCAGCAGTGAATGGGGGGGCTCCTACAATGAGCAGTTCTTC | CASSEWGGSYNEQFF
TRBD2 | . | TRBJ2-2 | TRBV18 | TGTGCCAGCTCACCAGGACTAGCGGGATTCCCCGGGGAGCTGTTTTTT | CASSPGLAGFPGELFF
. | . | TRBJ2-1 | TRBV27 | TGTGCCAGCAGTTTATCGATAGGAGGGGGGGCCTACAATGAGCAGTTCTTC | CASSLSIGGGAYNEQFF
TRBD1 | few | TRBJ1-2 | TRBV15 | TGTGCCACCAATACAAGGACAGGGAGCGGCTACACCTTC | CATNTRTGSGYTF
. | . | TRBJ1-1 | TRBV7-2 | TGTGCCAGCATGATAGATTTGAACACTGAAGCTTTCTTT | CASMIDLNTEAFF
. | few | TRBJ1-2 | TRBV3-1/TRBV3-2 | TGTGCCAGCAGCCAAGCGTCGAACTATGGCTACACCTTC | CASSQASNYGYTF
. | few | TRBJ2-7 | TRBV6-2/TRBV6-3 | TGTGCCAGCAGCTTACTTAGGGCAGCCCTGCCCCACGAGCAGTACTTC | CASSLLRAALPHEQYF
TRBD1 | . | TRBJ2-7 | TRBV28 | TGTGCCAGCTCCGGGACAGGGGTGAGCGAGCAGTACTTC | CASSGTGVSEQYF
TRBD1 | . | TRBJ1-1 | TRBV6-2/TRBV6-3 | TGTGCCAGCAGTTACTCCGAAACAGGGGCGCCCGGGAACACTGAAGCTTTCTTT | CASSYSETGAPGNTEAFF
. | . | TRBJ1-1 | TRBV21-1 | TGTGCCAGCAGCAAAGCGCGACAGAAAAACACTGAAGCTTTCTTT | CASSKARQKNTEAFF
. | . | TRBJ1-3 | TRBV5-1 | TGCGCCAGCAGTCCCGAGGCCTCTGGAAACACCATATATTTT | CASSPEASGNTIYF
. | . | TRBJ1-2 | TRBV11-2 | TGTGCCAGCAGCTTAGATTCCTTCTTACGAGAACCAGGCTACACCTTC | CASSLDSFLREPGYTF
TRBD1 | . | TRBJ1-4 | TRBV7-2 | TGTGCCAGCAGCCGGGACAGGGGAAAACTGTTTTTT | CASSRDRGKLFF
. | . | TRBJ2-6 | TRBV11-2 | TGTGCCAGCAGCCGGTTGAGGGGGGGCTCTGGGGCCAACGTCCTGACTTTC | CASSRLRGGSGANVLTF
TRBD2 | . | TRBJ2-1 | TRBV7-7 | TGTGCTAGCAGCTTAGAAGGTCTCGGGGGGGAGCAGTTCTTC | CASSLEGLGGEQFF
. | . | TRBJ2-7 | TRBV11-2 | TGTGCCAGCAGCCCCTTGACAGGAAGGGCAGGGTACGAGCAGTACTTC | CASSPLTGRAGYEQYF
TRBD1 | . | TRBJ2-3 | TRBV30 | TGTGCCTGGAGCGACGGACAGGGGGTTATCTTTGGTAGCACAGATACGCAGTATTTT | CAWSDGQGVIFGSTDTQYF
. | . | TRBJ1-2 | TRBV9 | TGTGCCAGCAGCCCCGAGGGGCCAAGCTATGGCTACACCTTC | CASSPEGPSYGYTF
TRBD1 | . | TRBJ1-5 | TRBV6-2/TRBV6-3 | TGTGCCAGCAGCGGGACAGGGATTCAGCCCCAGCATTTT | CASSGTGIQPQHF
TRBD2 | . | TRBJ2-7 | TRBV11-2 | TGTGCCAGCAGCCCTCGAGCGGGAGGCGGCGAGCAGTACTTC | CASSPRAGGGEQYF
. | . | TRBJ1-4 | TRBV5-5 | TGTGCCAGCAGCTTGTTAACAACTAATGAAAAACTGTTTTTT | CASSLLTTNEKLFF
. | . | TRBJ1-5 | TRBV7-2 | TGTGCCAGCAGCTCCACCGGGGCAGGGGTTAATCAGCCCCAGCATTTT | CASSSTGAGVNQPQHF
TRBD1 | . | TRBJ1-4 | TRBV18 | TGTGCCAGCTCACCACGCACAGGGGACTTTAATGAAAAACTGTTTTTT | CASSPRTGDFNEKLFF
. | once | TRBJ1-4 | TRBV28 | TGTGCCAGCAGTTTATCGCGGCAGTCGGGAAAACTGTTTTTT | CASSLSRQSGKLFF
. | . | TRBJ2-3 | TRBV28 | TGTGCCAGCAGTTCCCCGGAAGGGTCCACAGATACGCAGTATTTT | CASSSPEGSTDTQYF
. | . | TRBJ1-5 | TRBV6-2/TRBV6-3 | TGTGCCAGCAGTTACTCGAAGGGGAACAATCAGCCCCAGCATTTT | CASSYSKGNNQPQHF
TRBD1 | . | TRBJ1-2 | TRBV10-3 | TGTGCCATCAGATTTTTCGACAGGGAGGATGGCTACACCTTC | CAIRFFDREDGYTF
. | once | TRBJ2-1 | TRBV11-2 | TGTGCCAGCAGCCCCCCACACAATGAGCAGTTCTTC | CASSPPHNEQFF
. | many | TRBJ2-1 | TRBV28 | TGTGCCAGCAGTCCCAGGGTGAGTGAGCAGTTCTTC | CASSPRVSEQFF
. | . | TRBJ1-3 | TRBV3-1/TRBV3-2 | TGTGCCAGCAGTTCCGGGACATATGGAAACACCATATATTTT | CASSSGTYGNTIYF
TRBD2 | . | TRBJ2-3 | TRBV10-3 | TGTGCCATCAGTGGACTAGCGGGAGGCCCAGATACGCAGTATTTT | CAISGLAGGPDTQYF
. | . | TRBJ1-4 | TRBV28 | TGTGCCAGCAGGGACGACGCCGTCATTAATGAAAAACTGTTTTTT | CASRDDAVINEKLFF